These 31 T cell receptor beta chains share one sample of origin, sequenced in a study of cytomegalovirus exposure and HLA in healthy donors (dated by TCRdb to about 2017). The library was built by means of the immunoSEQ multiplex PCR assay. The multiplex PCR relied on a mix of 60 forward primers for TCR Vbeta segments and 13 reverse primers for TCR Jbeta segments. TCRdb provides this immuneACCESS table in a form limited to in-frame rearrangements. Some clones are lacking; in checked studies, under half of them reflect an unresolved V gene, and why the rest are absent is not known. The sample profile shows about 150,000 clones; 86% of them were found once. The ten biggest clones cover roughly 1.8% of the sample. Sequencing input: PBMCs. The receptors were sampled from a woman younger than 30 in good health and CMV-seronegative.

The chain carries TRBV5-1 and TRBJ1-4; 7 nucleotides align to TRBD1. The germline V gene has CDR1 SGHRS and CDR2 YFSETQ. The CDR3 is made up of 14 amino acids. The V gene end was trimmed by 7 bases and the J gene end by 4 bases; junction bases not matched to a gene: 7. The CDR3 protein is CASAKGQDNEKLFF. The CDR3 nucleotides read TGCGCCAGCGCTAAAGGACAGGATAATGAAAAACTGTTTTTT.

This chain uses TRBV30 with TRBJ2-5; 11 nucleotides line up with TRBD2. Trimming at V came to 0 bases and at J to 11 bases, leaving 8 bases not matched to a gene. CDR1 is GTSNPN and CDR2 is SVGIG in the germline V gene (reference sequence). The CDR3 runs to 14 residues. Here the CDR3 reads CAWSVRLAGGRQYF. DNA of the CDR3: TGTGCCTGGAGTGTACGGCTAGCGGGAGGAAGACAGTACTTC.

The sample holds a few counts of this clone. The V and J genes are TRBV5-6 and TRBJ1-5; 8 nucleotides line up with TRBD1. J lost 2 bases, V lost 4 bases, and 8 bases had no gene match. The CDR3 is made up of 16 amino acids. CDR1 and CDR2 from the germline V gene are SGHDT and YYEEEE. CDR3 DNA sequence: TGTGCCAGCAGCGTAGGACAGGGTGCAGGCAATCAGCCCCAGCATTTT. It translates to CASSVGQGAGNQPQHF. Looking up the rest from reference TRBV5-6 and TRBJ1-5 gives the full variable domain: DAGVTQSPTHLIKTRGQQVTLRCSPKSGHDTVSWYQQALGQGPQFIFQYYEEEERQRGNFPDRFSGHQFPNYSSELNVNALLLGDSALYLCASSVGQGAGNQPQHFGDGTRLSIL.

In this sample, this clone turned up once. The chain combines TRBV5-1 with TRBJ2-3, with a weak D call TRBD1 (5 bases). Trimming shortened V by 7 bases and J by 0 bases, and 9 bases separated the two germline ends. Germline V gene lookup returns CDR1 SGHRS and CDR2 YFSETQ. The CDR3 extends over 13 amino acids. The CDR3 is CASGAVSTDTQYF. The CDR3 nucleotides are TGCGCCAGCGGGGCAGTAAGCACAGATACGCAGTATTTT.

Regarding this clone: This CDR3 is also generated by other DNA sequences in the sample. The CDR3 loop is CASSRDRGDYGYTF. For the CDR3, the DNA is TGCGCCAGCAGCCGGGACAGGGGCGACTATGGCTACACCTTC. The rearrangement links TRBV5-1 to TRBJ1-2; 10 bases are shared with TRBD1. The trim removed 4 bases at V and 3 bases at J, leaving 3 bases unmatched. Per the germline V gene, CDR1 is SGHRS and CDR2 is YFSETQ. The CDR3 consists of 14 residues. Combining the CDR3 with reference TRBV5-1 and TRBJ1-2 gives the whole variable domain KAGVTQTPRYLIKTRGQQVTLSCSPISGHRSVSWYQQTPGQGLQFLFEYFSETQRNKGNFPGRFSGRQFSNSRSEMNVSTLELGDSALYLCASSRDRGDYGYTFGSGTRLTVV.

The CDR3 loop reads CASSSQGGDYEQYF. CDR3 bases: TGCGCCAGCAGCTCACAGGGAGGGGACTACGAGCAGTACTTC. The gene calls are TRBV5-1 and TRBJ2-7; tentatively, D is TRBD2 (7 bases). V lost 3 bases to trimming and J lost 3 bases, with 13 bases between them. Germline CDR1 is SGHRS and CDR2 is YFSETQ. This CDR3 has 14 amino acids.

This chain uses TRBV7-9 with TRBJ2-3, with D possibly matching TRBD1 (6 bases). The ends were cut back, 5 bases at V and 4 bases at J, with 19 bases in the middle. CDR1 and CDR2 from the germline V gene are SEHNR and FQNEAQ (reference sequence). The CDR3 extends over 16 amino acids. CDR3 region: CASSPRAGTPPDTQYF. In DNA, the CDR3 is TGTGCCAGCAGCCCCCGGGCAGGGACACCCCCAGATACGCAGTATTTT.

The CDR3 DNA follows: TGTGCCAGTAGGACCAGTCGACAGGGCGGTGAAGCTTTCTTT. Translated, it gives CASRTSRQGGEAFF. The chain is built from TRBV19 and TRBJ1-1; 7 positions agree with TRBD1. The CDR3 loop spans 14 amino acids. CDR1 is LNHDA and CDR2 is SQIVND in the germline V gene (reference sequence). With 6 bases clipped from V and 7 bases from J, the junction kept 11 bases outside the gene matches.

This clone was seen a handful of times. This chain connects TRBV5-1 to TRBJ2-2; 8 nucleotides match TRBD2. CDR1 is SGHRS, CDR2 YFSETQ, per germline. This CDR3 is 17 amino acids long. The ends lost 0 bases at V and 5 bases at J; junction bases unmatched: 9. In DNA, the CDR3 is TGCGCCAGCAGCTTGGCCCGGGGGGGCGGAGGTACCGGGGAGCTGTTTTTT. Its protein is CASSLARGGGGTGELFF.

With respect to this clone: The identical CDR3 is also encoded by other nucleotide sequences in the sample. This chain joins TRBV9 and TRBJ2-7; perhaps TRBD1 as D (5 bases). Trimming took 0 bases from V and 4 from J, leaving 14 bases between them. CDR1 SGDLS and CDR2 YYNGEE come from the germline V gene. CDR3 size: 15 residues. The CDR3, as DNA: TGTGCCAGCAGCGTAGATCAGGGTCTCGGATACGAGCAGTACTTC. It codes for CASSVDQGLGYEQYF.

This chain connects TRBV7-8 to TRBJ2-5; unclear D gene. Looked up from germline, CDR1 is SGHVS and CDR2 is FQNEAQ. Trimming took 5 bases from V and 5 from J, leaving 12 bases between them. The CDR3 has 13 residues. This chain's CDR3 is CASSPVSGETQYF. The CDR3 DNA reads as TGTGCCAGCAGCCCCGTAAGTGGCGAGACCCAGTACTTC.

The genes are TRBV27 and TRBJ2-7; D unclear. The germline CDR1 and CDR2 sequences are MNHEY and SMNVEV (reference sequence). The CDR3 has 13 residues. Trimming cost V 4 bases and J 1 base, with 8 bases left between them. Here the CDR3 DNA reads TGTGCCAGCAGTTCTGCCTATTCCTACGAGCAGTACTTC. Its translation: CASSSAYSYEQYF.

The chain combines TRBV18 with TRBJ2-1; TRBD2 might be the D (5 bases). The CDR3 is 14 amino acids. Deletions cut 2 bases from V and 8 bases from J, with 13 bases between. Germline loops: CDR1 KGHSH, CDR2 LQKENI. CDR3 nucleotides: TGTGCCAGCTCACCATTACTGAGGGAAGATGAGCAGTTCTTC. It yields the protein CASSPLLREDEQFF.

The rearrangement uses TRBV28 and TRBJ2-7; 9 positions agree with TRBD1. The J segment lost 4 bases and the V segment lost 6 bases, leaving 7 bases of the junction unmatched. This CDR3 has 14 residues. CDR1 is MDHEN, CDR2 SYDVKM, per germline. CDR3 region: CASSGTGPWYEQYF. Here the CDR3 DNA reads TGTGCCAGCAGCGGGACAGGGCCGTGGTACGAGCAGTACTTC.

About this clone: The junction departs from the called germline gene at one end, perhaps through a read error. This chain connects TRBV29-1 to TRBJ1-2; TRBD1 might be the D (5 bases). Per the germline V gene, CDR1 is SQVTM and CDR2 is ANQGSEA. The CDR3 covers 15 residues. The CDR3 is CSVEAAQGGGYGYTF. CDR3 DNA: TGCAGCGTCGAAGCAGCCCAGGGAGGTGGCTATGGCTACACCTTC.

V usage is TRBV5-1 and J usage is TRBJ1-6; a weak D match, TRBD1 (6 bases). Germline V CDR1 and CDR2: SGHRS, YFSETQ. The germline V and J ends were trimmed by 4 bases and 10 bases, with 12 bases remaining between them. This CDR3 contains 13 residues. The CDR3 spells CASSGRGESPLHF. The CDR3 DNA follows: TGCGCCAGCAGCGGGAGGGGGGAATCACCCCTCCACTTT.

CDR3 residues: CASSSSGTGTYEQYF. The CDR3 DNA reads TGTGCCAGCAGTTCTTCCGGGACAGGTACCTACGAGCAGTACTTC. J is TRBJ2-7 and V is TRBV28, with TRBD1 matching over 8 bases. Trimming at V came to 4 bases and at J to 2 bases, leaving 7 bases not matched to a gene. CDR1 is MDHEN and CDR2 is SYDVKM in the germline V gene. The CDR3 has 15 amino acids.

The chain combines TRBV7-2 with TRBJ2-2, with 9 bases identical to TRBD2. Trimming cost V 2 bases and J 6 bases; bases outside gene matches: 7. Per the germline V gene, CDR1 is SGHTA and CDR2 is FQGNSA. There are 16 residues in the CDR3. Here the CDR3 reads CASSLPAGGYPGELFF. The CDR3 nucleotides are TGTGCCAGCAGCTTACCGGCGGGGGGGTACCCCGGGGAGCTGTTTTTT.

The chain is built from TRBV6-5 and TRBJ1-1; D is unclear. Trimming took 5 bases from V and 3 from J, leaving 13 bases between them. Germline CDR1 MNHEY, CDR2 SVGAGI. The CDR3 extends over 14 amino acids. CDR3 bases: TGTGCCAGCAGTCCCCGAGGAGGTGACACTGAAGCTTTCTTT. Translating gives CASSPRGGDTEAFF.

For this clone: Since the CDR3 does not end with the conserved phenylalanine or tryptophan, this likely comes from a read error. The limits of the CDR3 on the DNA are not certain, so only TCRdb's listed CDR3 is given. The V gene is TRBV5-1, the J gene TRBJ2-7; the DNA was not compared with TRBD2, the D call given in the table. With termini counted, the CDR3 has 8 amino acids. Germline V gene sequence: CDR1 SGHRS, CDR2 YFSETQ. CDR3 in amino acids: CASSWGRE.

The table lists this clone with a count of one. The CDR3 spells CASSPGETQYF. The CDR3 bases are TGTGCCAGCAGCCCAGGGGAGACCCAGTACTTC. The chain has TRBV7-9 and TRBJ2-5; tentative D call: TRBD1 (5 bases). CDR1 is SEHNR and CDR2 is FQNEAQ in the germline V gene (reference sequence). The CDR3 extends over 11 amino acids. Trimming left V 5 bases short and J 5 bases short, with 6 bases between. The full variable domain, completed using reference TRBV7-9 and TRBJ2-5, is DTGVSQNPRHKITKRGQNVTFRCDPISEHNRLYWYRQTLGQGPEFLTYFQNEAQLEKSRLLSDRFSAERPKGSFSTLEIQRTEQGDSAMYLCASSPGETQYFGPGTRLLVL.

The CDR3, as DNA: TGTGCCAGCAGCTCGGACAGGGTAAATGGCTACACCTTC. Translation: CASSSDRVNGYTF. The V gene is TRBV7-2, the J gene TRBJ1-2; 8 nucleotides agree with TRBD1. This CDR3 region has 13 residues. Germline values: CDR1 SGHTA, CDR2 FQGNSA. Losses at the gene ends were 4 bases for V and 6 bases for J; bases not matched to a gene: 4.

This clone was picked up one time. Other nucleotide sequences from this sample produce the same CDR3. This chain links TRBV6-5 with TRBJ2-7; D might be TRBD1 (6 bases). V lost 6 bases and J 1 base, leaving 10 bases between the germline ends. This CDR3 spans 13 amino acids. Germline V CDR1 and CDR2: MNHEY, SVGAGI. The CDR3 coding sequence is TGTGCCAGCAGAGGAACAGGGTCCTACGAGCAGTACTTC. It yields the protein CASRGTGSYEQYF.

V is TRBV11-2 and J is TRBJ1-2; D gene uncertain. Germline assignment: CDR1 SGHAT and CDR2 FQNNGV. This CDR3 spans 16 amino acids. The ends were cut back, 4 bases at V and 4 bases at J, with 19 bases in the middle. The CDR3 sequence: CASSSLRDRLGYGYTF. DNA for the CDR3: TGTGCCAGCAGCTCACTCCGAGACCGACTAGGCTATGGCTACACCTTC.

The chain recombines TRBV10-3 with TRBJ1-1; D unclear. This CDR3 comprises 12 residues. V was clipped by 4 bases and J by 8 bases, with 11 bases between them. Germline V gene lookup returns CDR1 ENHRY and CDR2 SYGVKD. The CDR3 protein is CAISASGREAFF. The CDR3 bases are TGTGCCATCAGTGCTTCTGGCAGAGAAGCTTTCTTT.

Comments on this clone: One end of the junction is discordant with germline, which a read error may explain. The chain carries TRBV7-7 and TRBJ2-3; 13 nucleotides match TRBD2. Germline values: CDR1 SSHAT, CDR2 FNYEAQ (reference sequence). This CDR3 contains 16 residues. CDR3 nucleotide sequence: TGTGCTAGCAGCCTAGGACTAGCGGGAGTTGTCGATACGCAGTATTTT. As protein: CASSLGLAGVVDTQYF.

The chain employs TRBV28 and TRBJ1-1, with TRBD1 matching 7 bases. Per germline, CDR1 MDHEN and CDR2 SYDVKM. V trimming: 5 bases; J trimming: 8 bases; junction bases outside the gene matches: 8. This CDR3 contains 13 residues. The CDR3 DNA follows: TGTGCCAGCAGTCTACCCGACAGGGCCGAAGCTTTCTTT. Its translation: CASSLPDRAEAFF. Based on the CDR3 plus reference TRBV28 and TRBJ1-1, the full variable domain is DVKVTQSSRYLVKRTGEKVFLECVQDMDHENMFWYRQDPGLGLRLIYFSYDVKMKEKGDIPEGYSVSREKKERFSLILESASTNQTSMYLCASSLPDRAEAFFGQGTRLTVV.

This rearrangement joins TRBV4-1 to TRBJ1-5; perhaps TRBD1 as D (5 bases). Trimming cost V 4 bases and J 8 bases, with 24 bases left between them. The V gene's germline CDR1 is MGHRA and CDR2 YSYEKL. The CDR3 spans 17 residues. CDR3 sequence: CASSPMASGQGFKPQHF. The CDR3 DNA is TGCGCCAGCAGCCCAATGGCCTCCGGGCAGGGTTTTAAGCCCCAGCATTTT.

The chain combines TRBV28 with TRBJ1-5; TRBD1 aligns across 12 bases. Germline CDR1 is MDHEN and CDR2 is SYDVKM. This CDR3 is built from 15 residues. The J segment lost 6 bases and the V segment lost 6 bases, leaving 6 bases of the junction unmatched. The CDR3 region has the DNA TGTGCCAGCAGCCCGGGACAGGGGGCGGTTCAGCCCCAGCATTTT. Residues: CASSPGQGAVQPQHF.

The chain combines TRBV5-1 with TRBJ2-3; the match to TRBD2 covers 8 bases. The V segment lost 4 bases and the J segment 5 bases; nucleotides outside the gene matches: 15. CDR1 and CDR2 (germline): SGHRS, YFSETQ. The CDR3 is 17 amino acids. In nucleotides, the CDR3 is TGCGCCAGCAGCGGTAGCTATCGGGGGGGGGAAAAAGATACGCAGTATTTT. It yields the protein CASSGSYRGGEKDTQYF.

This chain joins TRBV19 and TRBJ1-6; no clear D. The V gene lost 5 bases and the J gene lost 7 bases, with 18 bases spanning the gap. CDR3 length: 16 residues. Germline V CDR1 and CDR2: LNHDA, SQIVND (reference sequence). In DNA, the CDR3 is TGTGCCAGTAGTCCACATAGGCGGCAGCGAAATTCACCCCTCCACTTT. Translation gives CASSPHRRQRNSPLHF.